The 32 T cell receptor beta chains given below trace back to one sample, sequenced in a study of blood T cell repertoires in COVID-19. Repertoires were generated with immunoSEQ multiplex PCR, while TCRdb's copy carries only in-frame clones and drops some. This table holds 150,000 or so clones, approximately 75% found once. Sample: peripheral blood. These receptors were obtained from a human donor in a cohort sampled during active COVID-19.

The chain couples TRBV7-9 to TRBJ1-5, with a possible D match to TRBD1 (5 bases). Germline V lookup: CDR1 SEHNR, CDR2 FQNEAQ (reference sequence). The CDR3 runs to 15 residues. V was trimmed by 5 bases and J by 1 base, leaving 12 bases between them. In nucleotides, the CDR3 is TGTGCCAGCAGCGCAGGGACTCCGAGCAATCAGCCCCAGCATTTT. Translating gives CASSAGTPSNQPQHF.

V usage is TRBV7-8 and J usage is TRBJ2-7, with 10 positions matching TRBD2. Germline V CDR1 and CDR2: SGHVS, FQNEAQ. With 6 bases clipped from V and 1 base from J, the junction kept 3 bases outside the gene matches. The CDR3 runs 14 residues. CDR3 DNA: TGTGCCAGCAGGCTAGCGGGAGCGTCCTACGAGCAGTACTTC. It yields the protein CASRLAGASYEQYF.

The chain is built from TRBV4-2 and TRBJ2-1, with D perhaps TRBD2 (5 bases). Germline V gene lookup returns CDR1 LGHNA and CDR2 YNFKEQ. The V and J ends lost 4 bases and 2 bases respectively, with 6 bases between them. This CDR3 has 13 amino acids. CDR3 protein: CASSPEAYNEQFF. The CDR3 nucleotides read TGTGCCAGCAGCCCGGAGGCCTACAATGAGCAGTTCTTC.

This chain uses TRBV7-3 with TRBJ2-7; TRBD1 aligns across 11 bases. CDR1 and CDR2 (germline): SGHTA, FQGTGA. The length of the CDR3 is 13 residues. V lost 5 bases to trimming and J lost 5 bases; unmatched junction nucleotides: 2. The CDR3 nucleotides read TGTGCCAGCAGCCGGGACAGGGGGGACGAGCAGTACTTC. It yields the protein CASSRDRGDEQYF.

The CDR3 DNA follows: TGTGCCAGCAGTTTCCGGGACAGGGGGTATTCACCCCTCCACTTT. Its protein is CASSFRDRGYSPLHF. V gene TRBV16 combines with J gene TRBJ1-6; 11 bases line up with TRBD1. V was pared by 6 bases and J by 8 bases, with 6 bases of the junction left unmatched. The CDR3 runs 15 residues. Per germline, CDR1 KGHSY and CDR2 FQNENV.

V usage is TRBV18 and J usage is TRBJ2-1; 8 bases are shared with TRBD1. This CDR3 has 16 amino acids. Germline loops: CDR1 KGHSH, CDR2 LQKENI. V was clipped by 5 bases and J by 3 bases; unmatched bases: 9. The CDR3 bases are TGTGCCAGCTCAGCCACCCAGGGGGCAATCTACAATGAGCAGTTCTTC. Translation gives CASSATQGAIYNEQFF.

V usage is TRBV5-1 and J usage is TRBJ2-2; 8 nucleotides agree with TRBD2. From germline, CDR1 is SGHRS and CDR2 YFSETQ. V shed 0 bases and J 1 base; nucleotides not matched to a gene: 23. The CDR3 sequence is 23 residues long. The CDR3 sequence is CASSLGVGSGLGDRRRNTGELFF. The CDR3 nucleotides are TGCGCCAGCAGCTTGGGGGTAGGGTCGGGACTAGGAGACCGGAGACGGAACACCGGGGAGCTGTTTTTT.

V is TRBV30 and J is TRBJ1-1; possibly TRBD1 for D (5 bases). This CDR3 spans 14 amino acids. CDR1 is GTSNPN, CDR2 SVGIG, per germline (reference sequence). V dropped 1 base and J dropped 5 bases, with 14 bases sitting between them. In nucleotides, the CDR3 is TGTGCCTGGAGTGCACCGGGCCGGGGGACTGAAGCTTTCTTT. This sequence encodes CAWSAPGRGTEAFF.

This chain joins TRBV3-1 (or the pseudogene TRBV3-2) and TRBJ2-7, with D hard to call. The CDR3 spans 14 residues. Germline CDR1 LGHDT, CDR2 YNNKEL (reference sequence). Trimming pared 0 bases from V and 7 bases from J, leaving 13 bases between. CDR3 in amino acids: CASSQDQEVSEQYF. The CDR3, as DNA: TGTGCCAGCAGCCAAGATCAAGAGGTTTCGGAGCAGTACTTC.

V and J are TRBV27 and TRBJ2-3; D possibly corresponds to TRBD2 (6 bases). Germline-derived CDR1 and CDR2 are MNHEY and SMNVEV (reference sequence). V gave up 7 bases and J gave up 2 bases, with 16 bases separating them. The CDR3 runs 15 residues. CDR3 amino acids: CASTLSGDPTDTQYF. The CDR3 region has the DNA TGTGCCAGCACCCTTAGCGGAGACCCCACAGATACGCAGTATTTT.

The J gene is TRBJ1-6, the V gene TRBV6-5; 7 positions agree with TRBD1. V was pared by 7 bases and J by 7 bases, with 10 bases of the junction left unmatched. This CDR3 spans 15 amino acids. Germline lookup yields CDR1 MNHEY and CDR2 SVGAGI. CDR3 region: CASTQLQGMNSPLHF. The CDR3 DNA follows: TGTGCCAGCACCCAGTTACAGGGGATGAATTCACCCCTCCACTTT.

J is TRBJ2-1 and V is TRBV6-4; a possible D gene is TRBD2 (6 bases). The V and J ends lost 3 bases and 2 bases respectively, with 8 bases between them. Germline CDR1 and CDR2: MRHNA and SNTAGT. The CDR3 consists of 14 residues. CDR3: CASSERGAYNEQFF. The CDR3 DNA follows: TGTGCCAGCAGTGAGCGGGGAGCCTACAATGAGCAGTTCTTC.

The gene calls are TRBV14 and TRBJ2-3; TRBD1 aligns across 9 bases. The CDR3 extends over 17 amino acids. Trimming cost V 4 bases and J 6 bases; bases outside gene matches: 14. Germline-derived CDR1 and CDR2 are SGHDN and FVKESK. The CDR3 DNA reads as TGTGCCAGCAGCCGCCTGCCGGGACAGGGAGGATGGGATACGCAGTATTTT. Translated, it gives CASSRLPGQGGWDTQYF.

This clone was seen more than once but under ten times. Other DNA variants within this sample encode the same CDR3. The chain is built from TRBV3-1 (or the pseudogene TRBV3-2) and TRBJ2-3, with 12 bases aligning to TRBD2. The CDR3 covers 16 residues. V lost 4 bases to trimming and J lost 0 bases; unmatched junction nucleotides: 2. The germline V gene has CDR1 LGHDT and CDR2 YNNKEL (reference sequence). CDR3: CASSPLAGGSTDTQYF. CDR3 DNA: TGTGCCAGCAGCCCTCTAGCGGGGGGGAGCACAGATACGCAGTATTTT.

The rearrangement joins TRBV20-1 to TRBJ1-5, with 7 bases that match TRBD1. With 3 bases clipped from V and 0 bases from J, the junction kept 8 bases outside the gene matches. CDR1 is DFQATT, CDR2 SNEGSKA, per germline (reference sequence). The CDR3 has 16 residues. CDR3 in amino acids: CSASSDRPYSNQPQHF. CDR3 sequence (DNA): TGCAGTGCTAGTTCGGACAGGCCCTATAGCAATCAGCCCCAGCATTTT.

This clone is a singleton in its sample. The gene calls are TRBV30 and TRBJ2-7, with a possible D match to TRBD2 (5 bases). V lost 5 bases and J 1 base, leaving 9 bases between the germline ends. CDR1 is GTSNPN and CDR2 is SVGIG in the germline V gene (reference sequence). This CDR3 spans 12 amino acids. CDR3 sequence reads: CAWGGLSYEQYF. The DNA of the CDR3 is TGTGCCTGGGGCGGACTTTCCTACGAGCAGTACTTC.

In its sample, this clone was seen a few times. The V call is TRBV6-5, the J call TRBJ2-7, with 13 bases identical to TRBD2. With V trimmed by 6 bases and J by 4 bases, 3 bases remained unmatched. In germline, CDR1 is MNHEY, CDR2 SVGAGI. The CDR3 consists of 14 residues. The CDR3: CASRLAGGGYEQYF. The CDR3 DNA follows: TGTGCCAGCAGACTAGCGGGGGGGGGATACGAGCAGTACTTC.

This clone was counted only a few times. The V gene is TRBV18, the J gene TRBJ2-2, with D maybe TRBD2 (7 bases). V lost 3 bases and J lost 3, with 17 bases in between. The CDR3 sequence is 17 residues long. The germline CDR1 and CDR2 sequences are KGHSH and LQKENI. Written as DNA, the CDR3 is TGTGCCAGCTCACCCTATGGGGGGGCAGGTGACACCGGGGAGCTGTTTTTT. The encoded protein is CASSPYGGAGDTGELFF.

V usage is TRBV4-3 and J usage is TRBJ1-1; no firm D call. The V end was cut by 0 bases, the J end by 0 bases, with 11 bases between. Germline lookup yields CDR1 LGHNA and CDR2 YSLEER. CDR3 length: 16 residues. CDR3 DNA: TGCGCCAGCAGCCAAGACGCGGCAAACCTGAACACTGAAGCTTTCTTT. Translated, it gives CASSQDAANLNTEAFF.

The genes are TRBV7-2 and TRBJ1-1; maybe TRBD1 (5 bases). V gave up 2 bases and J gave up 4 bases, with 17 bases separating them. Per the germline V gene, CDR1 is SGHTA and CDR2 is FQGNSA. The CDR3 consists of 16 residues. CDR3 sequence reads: CASSLLQARQGTEAFF. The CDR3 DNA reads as TGTGCCAGCAGCTTATTACAGGCCCGCCAGGGCACTGAAGCTTTCTTT.

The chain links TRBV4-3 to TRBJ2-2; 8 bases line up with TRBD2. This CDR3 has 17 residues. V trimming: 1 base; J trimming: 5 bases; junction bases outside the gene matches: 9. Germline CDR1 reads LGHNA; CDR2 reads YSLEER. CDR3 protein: CASSQVSASGLTGELFF. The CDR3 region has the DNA TGCGCCAGCAGCCAAGTATCGGCTAGCGGGTTAACCGGGGAGCTGTTTTTT.

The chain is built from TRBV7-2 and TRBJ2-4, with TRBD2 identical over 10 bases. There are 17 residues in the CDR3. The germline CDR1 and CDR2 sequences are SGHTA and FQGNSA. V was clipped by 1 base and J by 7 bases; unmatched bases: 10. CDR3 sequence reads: CASSLVPSGGSFNIQYF. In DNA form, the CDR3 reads TGTGCCAGCAGCTTAGTTCCTAGCGGGGGAAGTTTTAACATTCAGTACTTC.

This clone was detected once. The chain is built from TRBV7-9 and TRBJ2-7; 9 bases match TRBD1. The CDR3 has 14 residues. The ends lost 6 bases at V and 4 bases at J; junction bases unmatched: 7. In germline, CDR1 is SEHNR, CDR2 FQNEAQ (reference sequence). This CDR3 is CASSRRDRAYEQYF. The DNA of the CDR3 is TGTGCCAGCAGTCGTCGGGACAGGGCATACGAGCAGTACTTC.

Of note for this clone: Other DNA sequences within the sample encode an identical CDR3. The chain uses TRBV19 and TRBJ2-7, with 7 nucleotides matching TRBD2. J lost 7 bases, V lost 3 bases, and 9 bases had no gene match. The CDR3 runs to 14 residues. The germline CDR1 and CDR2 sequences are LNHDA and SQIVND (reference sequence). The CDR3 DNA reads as TGTGCCAGTAGTATCAGCGGGGCCATCTATGAGCAGTACTTC. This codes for CASSISGAIYEQYF.

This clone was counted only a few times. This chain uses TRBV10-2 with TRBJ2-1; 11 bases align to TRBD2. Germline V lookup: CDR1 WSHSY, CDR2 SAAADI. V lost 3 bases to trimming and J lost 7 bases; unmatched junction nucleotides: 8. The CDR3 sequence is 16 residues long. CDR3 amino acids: CASSDPRLAGMNEQFF. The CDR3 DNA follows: TGCGCCAGCAGTGACCCTAGACTAGCGGGGATGAATGAGCAGTTCTTC.

The CDR3 sequence is CSVEEEQGNSGANVLTF. In DNA, the CDR3 is TGCAGCGTTGAAGAGGAACAGGGGAACTCTGGGGCCAACGTCCTGACTTTC. The chain couples TRBV29-1 to TRBJ2-6, with TRBD1 identical over 7 bases. Per the germline V gene, CDR1 is SQVTM and CDR2 is ANQGSEA. The length of the CDR3 is 17 residues. Trimming cost V 0 bases and J 0 bases; bases outside gene matches: 5.

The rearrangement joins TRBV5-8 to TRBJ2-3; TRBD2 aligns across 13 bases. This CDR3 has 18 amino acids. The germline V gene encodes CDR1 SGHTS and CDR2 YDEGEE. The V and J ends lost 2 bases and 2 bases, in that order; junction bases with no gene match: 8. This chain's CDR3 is CASSFWTSGSWNTDTQYF. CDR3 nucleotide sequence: TGTGCCAGCAGCTTTTGGACTAGCGGGAGTTGGAACACAGATACGCAGTATTTT.

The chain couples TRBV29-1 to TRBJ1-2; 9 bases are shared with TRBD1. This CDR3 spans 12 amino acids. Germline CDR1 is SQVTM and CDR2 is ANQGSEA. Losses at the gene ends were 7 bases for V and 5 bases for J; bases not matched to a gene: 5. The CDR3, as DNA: TGCAGCGGCCGGGACAGGGTGTATGGCTACACCTTC. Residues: CSGRDRVYGYTF.

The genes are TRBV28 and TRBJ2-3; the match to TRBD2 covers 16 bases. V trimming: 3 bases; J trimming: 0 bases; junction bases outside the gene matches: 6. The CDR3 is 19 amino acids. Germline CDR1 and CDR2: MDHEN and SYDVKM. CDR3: CASSLGLAGGPGSTDTQYF. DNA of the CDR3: TGTGCCAGCAGTTTGGGACTAGCGGGGGGGCCAGGGAGCACAGATACGCAGTATTTT.

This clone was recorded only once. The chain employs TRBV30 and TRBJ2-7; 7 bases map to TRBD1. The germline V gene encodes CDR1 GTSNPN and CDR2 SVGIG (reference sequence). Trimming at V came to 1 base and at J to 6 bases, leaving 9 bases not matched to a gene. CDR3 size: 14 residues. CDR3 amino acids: CAWSAETGLGEQYF. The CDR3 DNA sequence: TGTGCCTGGAGTGCCGAGACAGGGCTAGGCGAGCAGTACTTC.

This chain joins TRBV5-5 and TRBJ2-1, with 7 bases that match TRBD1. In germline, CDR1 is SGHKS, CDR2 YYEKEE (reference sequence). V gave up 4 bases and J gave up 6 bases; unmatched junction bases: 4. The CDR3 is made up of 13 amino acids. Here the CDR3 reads CASSLGTVNEQFF. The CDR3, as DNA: TGTGCCAGCAGCCTAGGGACAGTCAATGAGCAGTTCTTC.

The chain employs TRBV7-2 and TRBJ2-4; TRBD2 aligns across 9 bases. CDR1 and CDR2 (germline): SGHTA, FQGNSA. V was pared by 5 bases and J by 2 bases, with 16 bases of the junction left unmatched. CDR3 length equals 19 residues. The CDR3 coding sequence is TGTGCCAGCAGCACAGGCCGAGGGGCGGGGGGGCCCACCAAAAACATTCAGTACTTC. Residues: CASSTGRGAGGPTKNIQYF.